The 28 T cell receptor beta chains presented below share a single source sample, sequenced in a study of blood T cell repertoires in COVID-19. The protocol was immunoSEQ multiplex PCR, while the TCRdb copy is restricted to in-frame clones and leaves out a portion. The table has tens of thousands of clones, roughly nine tenths seen once. Sequenced material: peripheral blood. The source is a man in his 60s with acute or convalescent COVID-19.

The V gene is TRBV19, the J gene TRBJ1-2; tentative D call: TRBD1 (6 bases). The germline gives CDR1 LNHDA, CDR2 SQIVND (reference sequence). The V gene lost 4 bases and the J gene lost 1 base, with 10 bases spanning the gap. The CDR3 has 14 amino acids. The CDR3 region is CASSTQGVNYGYTF. The CDR3 nucleotides read TGTGCCAGTAGTACACAGGGAGTTAACTATGGCTACACCTTC.

The V and J genes are TRBV19 and TRBJ1-2; unclear D gene. Germline assignment: CDR1 LNHDA and CDR2 SQIVND (reference sequence). V was shortened by 3 bases and J by 4 bases, with 9 bases between the two germline ends. There are 13 residues in the CDR3. CDR3 in DNA: TGTGCCAGTAGTATGACACCGACCTATGGCTACACCTTC. Translation: CASSMTPTYGYTF.

This clone was observed a few times. The chain uses TRBV2 and TRBJ2-7, with D maybe TRBD1 (5 bases). Germline-derived CDR1 and CDR2 are SNHLY and FYNNEI. The CDR3 covers 11 residues. The V end was cut by 1 base, the J end by 11 bases, with 9 bases between. CDR3 region: CASSEDGREYV. The CDR3 bases are TGTGCCAGCAGTGAAGATGGCAGGGAGTACGTC.

V is TRBV7-8 and J is TRBJ1-5; 7 bases line up with TRBD1. CDR3 length equals 15 residues. Germline loops: CDR1 SGHVS, CDR2 FQNEAQ. V lost 2 bases to trimming and J lost 6 bases; unmatched junction nucleotides: 7. The CDR3 spells CASSLSDRASQPQHF. DNA for the CDR3: TGTGCCAGCAGCTTATCTGACAGGGCCAGTCAGCCCCAGCATTTT.

This sequence joins TRBV11-3 and TRBJ1-4; D is possibly TRBD1 (5 bases). The CDR3 sequence is 17 residues long. Germline-derived CDR1 and CDR2 are SGHNT and YENEEA. V was pared by 2 bases and J by 8 bases, with 21 bases between. The CDR3 is CASSLFGTGVAGEKLFF. In DNA, the CDR3 is TGTGCCAGCAGCTTATTTGGGACGGGGGTTGCTGGCGAAAAACTGTTTTTT.

The V and J genes are TRBV19 and TRBJ2-1; 13 bases align to TRBD2. Germline V CDR1 and CDR2: LNHDA, SQIVND (reference sequence). This CDR3 has 18 residues. V was clipped by 5 bases and J by 4 bases; unmatched bases: 11. The CDR3 bases are TGTGCCAGTAGTCCCATACTGACTAGCGGGAGGCCGTACAATGAGCAGTTCTTC. Protein product: CASSPILTSGRPYNEQFF.

The CDR3 sequence: CASSYYSGSLQETQYF. The CDR3 region has the DNA TGTGCCAGCAGTTACTATAGCGGGAGCTTACAAGAGACCCAGTACTTC. The chain joins TRBV6-2 or TRBV6-3 to TRBJ2-5; 9 bases agree with TRBD2. This CDR3 has 16 amino acids. Germline CDR1 and CDR2: MNHEY and SVGEGT. Trimming removed 1 base from V and 2 bases from J; junction bases left unmatched: 5.

This chain joins TRBV24-1 and TRBJ2-1; 8 bases are shared with TRBD1. From germline, CDR1 is KGHDR and CDR2 SFDVKD. The J segment lost 5 bases and the V segment lost 5 bases, leaving 7 bases of the junction unmatched. This CDR3 comprises 15 residues. CDR3 sequence (DNA): TGTGCCACCAGTGCGGACAGGGAAGTAAACAATGAGCAGTTCTTC. Encoded protein: CATSADREVNNEQFF.

The chain recombines TRBV5-1 with TRBJ2-3, with TRBD1 identical over 8 bases. Germline V gene lookup returns CDR1 SGHRS and CDR2 YFSETQ. The ends lost 0 bases at V and 4 bases at J; junction bases unmatched: 4. The CDR3 sequence is 15 residues long. The CDR3 reads CASSLGQGAADTQYF. The CDR3 bases are TGCGCCAGCAGCTTGGGCCAGGGGGCCGCAGATACGCAGTATTTT.

The chain's CDR3 is CASSPFERGSNQPQHF. The CDR3 coding sequence is TGTGCCAGCTCACCATTTGAACGGGGGAGCAATCAGCCCCAGCATTTT. V usage is TRBV18 and J usage is TRBJ1-5, with TRBD1 as a possible D gene (5 bases). V lost 2 bases to trimming and J lost 1 base, with 12 bases between them. The CDR3 is 16 residues long. Germline V lookup: CDR1 KGHSH, CDR2 LQKENI.

This rearrangement joins TRBV7-9 to TRBJ1-2, with D perhaps matching TRBD1 (6 bases). The germline V gene encodes CDR1 SEHNR and CDR2 FQNEAQ (reference sequence). This CDR3 comprises 14 residues. With 1 base removed from V and 4 bases from J, the gap between germline ends came to 10 bases. The chain's CDR3 is CASSLGQGSYGYTF. The CDR3 bases are TGTGCCAGCAGCTTAGGGCAGGGGAGCTATGGCTACACCTTC.

In DNA form, the CDR3 reads TGTGCCTGGAGTCGAGGAAACTATGGCTACACCTTC. Translation: CAWSRGNYGYTF. V is TRBV30 and J is TRBJ1-2, with D unresolved. The V gene's germline CDR1 is GTSNPN and CDR2 SVGIG (reference sequence). The ends were cut back, 2 bases at V and 2 bases at J, with 6 bases in the middle. This CDR3 spans 12 amino acids.

The V call is TRBV6-5, the J call TRBJ1-3, with 7 bases fitting TRBD1. V lost 6 bases and J lost 0; bases outside the gene matches: 5. The CDR3 contains 15 residues. The V gene's germline CDR1 is MNHEY and CDR2 SVGAGI. DNA of the CDR3: TGTGCCAGCAGCTACAGGACAGGCTCTGGAAACACCATATATTTT. Translating gives CASSYRTGSGNTIYF.

The V call is TRBV5-1, the J call TRBJ1-2; D is perhaps TRBD1 (5 bases). CDR1 and CDR2 (germline): SGHRS, YFSETQ. The CDR3 runs to 14 residues. V lost 5 bases, J lost 7 bases, and 18 bases lay in between. The CDR3 DNA is TGCGCCAGCAGTACCGAAGGTCAGGGCTCTGGCTACACCTTC. It is translated as CASSTEGQGSGYTF.

This rearrangement joins TRBV4-2 to TRBJ1-1, with D maybe TRBD1 (5 bases). The V and J ends lost 4 bases and 4 bases respectively, with 13 bases between them. Germline values: CDR1 LGHNA, CDR2 YNFKEQ. This CDR3 region has 14 residues. CDR3 in amino acids: CASSPGRGGTEAFF. For the CDR3, the DNA is TGTGCCAGCAGCCCCGGGCGGGGGGGCACTGAAGCTTTCTTT.

This clone was recorded a few times. The chain links TRBV6-5 to TRBJ1-3, with no clear D. CDR1 MNHEY and CDR2 SVGAGI come from the germline V gene. The V and J ends lost 0 bases and 0 bases respectively, with 9 bases between them. This CDR3 is built from 16 residues. CDR3 protein: CASSYSARSSGNTIYF. CDR3 in DNA: TGTGCCAGCAGTTACTCGGCCCGAAGCTCTGGAAACACCATATATTTT.

The V gene is TRBV5-4, the J gene TRBJ2-6; D unresolved. CDR3 length: 16 residues. Germline V gene lookup returns CDR1 SGHNT and CDR2 YYREEE (reference sequence). The ends were cut back, 4 bases at V and 1 base at J, with 12 bases in the middle. CDR3 DNA: TGTGCCAGCAGCATAAGTGGCGGTTCTGGGGCCAACGTCCTGACTTTC. Translated, it gives CASSISGGSGANVLTF.

As DNA, the CDR3 is TGCGCCAGCAGCAGGCTAGCGGGAGGCCGAAGCACAGATACGCAGTATTTT. Translating gives CASSRLAGGRSTDTQYF. The V and J genes are TRBV5-1 and TRBJ2-3, with 11 bases lining up with TRBD2. The CDR3 is 17 amino acids. Losses at the gene ends were 4 bases for V and 0 bases for J; bases not matched to a gene: 7. Germline CDR1 and CDR2: SGHRS and YFSETQ.

This clone was detected a few times. This chain uses TRBV4-2 with TRBJ1-5; tentatively, D is TRBD1 (6 bases). CDR1 and CDR2 from the germline V gene are LGHNA and YNFKEQ. Between the trimmed V and J ends, which lost 2 bases and 0 bases, there was a span of 14 bases. The CDR3 has 17 residues. CDR3 region: CASSQLGRGPSNQPQHF. Written as DNA, the CDR3 is TGTGCCAGCAGCCAACTCGGCAGGGGCCCTAGCAATCAGCCCCAGCATTTT.

The chain links TRBV24-1 to TRBJ2-3; 8 bases match TRBD2. Germline loops: CDR1 KGHDR, CDR2 SFDVKD. There are 14 residues in the CDR3. Germline trimming cut 6 bases from V and 2 bases from J; bases unmatched to any gene: 3. The CDR3 nucleotides are TGTGCCACCAGTTCGGGGGGGCCCACAGATACGCAGTATTTT. Protein sequence: CATSSGGPTDTQYF.

The V call is TRBV5-4, the J call TRBJ1-1; TRBD1 might be the D (6 bases). This CDR3 has 14 residues. Trimming removed 2 bases at V and 1 base at J, with 9 bases between. Per the germline V gene, CDR1 is SGHNT and CDR2 is YYREEE (reference sequence). The DNA of the CDR3 is TGTGCCAGCAGCTTCACAGGGAGGAACACTGAAGCTTTCTTT. Its protein is CASSFTGRNTEAFF.

This clone appeared once. V and J are TRBV6-5 and TRBJ2-1; D is ambiguous. Trimming cost V 5 bases and J 1 base, with 9 bases left between them. Per the germline V gene, CDR1 is MNHEY and CDR2 is SVGAGI. The CDR3 is 14 residues long. CDR3 in amino acids: CASSPPTSYNEQFF. For the CDR3, the DNA is TGTGCCAGCAGTCCCCCTACGTCCTACAATGAGCAGTTCTTC.

The chain joins TRBV18 to TRBJ2-7, with D perhaps TRBD2 (6 bases). Between the trimmed V and J ends, which lost 3 bases and 6 bases, there was a span of 12 bases. The V gene's germline CDR1 is KGHSH and CDR2 LQKENI. The CDR3 totals 13 residues. The DNA of the CDR3 is TGTGCCAGCTCACCCCGGGAGAAGAGCGAGCAGTACGTC. This encodes CASSPREKSEQYV.

The chain couples TRBV6-2 or TRBV6-3 to TRBJ2-5, with D possibly TRBD1 on 6 matching bases. Germline CDR1 MNHEY, CDR2 SVGEGT. V was shortened by 2 bases and J by 5 bases, with 12 bases between the two germline ends. The CDR3 has 14 amino acids. The CDR3 coding sequence is TGTGCCAGCAGTTACCCGGACAGTCGGGAGACCCAGTACTTC. Its protein is CASSYPDSRETQYF.

The chain joins TRBV6-2 or TRBV6-3 to TRBJ2-2; D is uncertain. Germline-derived CDR1 and CDR2 are MNHEY and SVGEGT. CDR3 length: 11 amino acids. V gave up 5 bases and J gave up 4 bases, with 2 bases separating them. The CDR3 bases are TGTGCCAGCAGTCGCACCGGGGAGCTGTTTTTT. This codes for CASSRTGELFF.

This clone has only one observation. The rearrangement uses TRBV27 and TRBJ2-3; D unclear. In germline, CDR1 is MNHEY, CDR2 SMNVEV (reference sequence). V was trimmed by 1 base and J by 1 base, leaving 18 bases between them. The CDR3 is made up of 18 amino acids. CDR3 region: CASSLYSYAETGTDTQYF. The CDR3, as DNA: TGTGCCAGCAGTTTATATAGTTATGCGGAAACCGGCACAGATACGCAGTATTTT.

This chain uses TRBV9 with TRBJ2-1; TRBD2 matches at 8 bases. CDR1 and CDR2 (germline): SGDLS, YYNGEE. The CDR3 extends over 18 amino acids. The V segment lost 7 bases and the J segment 6 bases; nucleotides outside the gene matches: 21. This CDR3 reads CASGPITGTRLGSNEQFF. CDR3 in DNA: TGTGCCAGCGGCCCAATAACCGGGACTAGGTTGGGGAGCAATGAGCAGTTCTTC.

The rearrangement links TRBV14 to TRBJ1-6; D possibly corresponds to TRBD1 (5 bases). Germline loops: CDR1 SGHDN, CDR2 FVKESK. This CDR3 comprises 16 residues. V lost 4 bases and J 5 bases, leaving 15 bases between the germline ends. Written as DNA, the CDR3 is TGTGCCAGCAGCCGTGGGACGGGACTCCATAATTCACCCCTCCACTTT. Translation: CASSRGTGLHNSPLHF.